One T cell receptor (beta chain) is described in this entry. Its matching antigen is unknown. Trimming left V 0 bases short and J 9 bases short, with 15 bases between. This CDR3 has 15 residues. The germline CDR1 and CDR2 sequences are LNHDA and SQIVND (reference sequence). This entry comes from a study of sequential checkpoint blockade in melanoma. In the study overall: TCRbeta immunosequencing was performed on DNA from more than 75 pretreatment melanoma tumor samples. After nivolumab or ipilimumab alone, around 24 patients had week-13 rebiopsies. Study conclusions and caveats: Mutational load did not correlate with tumor T-cell fraction or clonality. About 30 times likelier clinical benefit followed increased tumor T-cell fraction and clonality.

The treatment was: randomized to nivolumab then ipilimumab (arm A) or the reverse (arm B). Generated by immunoSEQ multiplex PCR, the TCRdb table keeps only in-frame clones and is missing some. The data contain fewer than 5,500 clones, approximately 18% of them seen just once; the ten biggest clones take up roughly 8.1%. The source material was tumor tissue (inferred from file names), sampled from a patient given nivolumab and ipilimumab in sequence. The source of this sequence is a human donor with melanoma. The rearrangement links TRBV19 to TRBJ1-5; D ambiguous. CDR3 nucleotide sequence: TGTGCCAGTAGTATAGATGAGGACCCGGTGGGGCCCCAGCATTTT. Its protein product is CASSIDEDPVGPQHF.